These T cell receptor beta chains were read from a single sample in a study of blood T cell repertoires in COVID-19. The method was immunoSEQ multiplex PCR; TCRdb's version includes in-frame clones alone and lacks a portion of them. The table shows about 150,000 clones, with about nine tenths occurring only once. Sample: peripheral blood. These receptors all stem from a woman aged 55 to 70 with active or convalescent COVID-19. Each CDR3 is given with its conserved first and last residue. A D gene is named only where the DNA matches it firmly. Rows give clone size only sometimes, using once, few, many, or a class for an expanded clone.

TRBJ1-3 . . TRBV9 TGTGCCAGCAGCCAGACCCGGGGAATCCGCTCTGGAAACACCATATATTTT CASSQTRGIRSGNTIYF
TRBJ1-6 . TRBD1 TRBV18 TGTGCCAGCTCACCCACCGGGACAGGGGGGTTCAATTCACCCCTCCACTTT CASSPTGTGGFNSPLHF
TRBJ1-1 . . TRBV7-9 TGTGCCAGCAGCAACCTAGGACGGGAGGGAACTGAAGCTTTCTTT CASSNLGREGTEAFF
TRBJ1-2 once TRBD1 TRBV18 TGTGCCAGCTCGCAACAGGACAGGAGAATCTATGGCTACACCTTC CASSQQDRRIYGYTF
TRBJ1-2 few . TRBV21-1 TGTGCCAGCAGCAATACGCAGTGGGAGGGAAGGCAGAACTATGGCTACACCTTC CASSNTQWEGRQNYGYTF
TRBJ2-1 once . TRBV12-3/TRBV12-4 TGTGCCAGCAGTTTGGTTTTAGATGAGCAGTTCTTC CASSLVLDEQFF
TRBJ1-2 . TRBD1 TRBV2 TGTGCCAGCAGTGAATTGGGGACAGGCTATGGCTACACCTTC CASSELGTGYGYTF
TRBJ2-5 . TRBD2 TRBV4-1 TGCGCCAGCAGCCAAGTCCCAGCGGGGGTGGAGACCCAGTACTTC CASSQVPAGVETQYF
TRBJ2-7 . . TRBV10-3 TGTGCCGCCTTTAGCGGTAGCTCCTACGAGCAGTACTTC CAAFSGSSYEQYF
TRBJ1-2 . . TRBV7-9 TGTGCCAGCAGCTTAGGTTCGTTTCAGGGCCCTCGCAAGCTCTATGGCTACACCTTC CASSLGSFQGPRKLYGYTF
TRBJ2-1 . TRBD2 TRBV5-1 TGCGCCAGCAGCTTGGGACTAGCGGGGGAGACCTACAATGAGCAGTTCTTC CASSLGLAGETYNEQFF
TRBJ1-2 . . TRBV19 TGTGCCAGTAGGCGGTCGGGGGACGGGGGTGGCTACACCTTC CASRRSGDGGGYTF
TRBJ1-4 . . TRBV19 TGTGCCAGTAGTAGGCTCGCAGGGTCAAGGGAAAAACTGTTTTTT CASSRLAGSREKLFF
TRBJ1-2 . . TRBV5-4 TGTGCCAGCAGGATCGGGGGGGGAGATTATGGCTACACCTTC CASRIGGGDYGYTF
TRBJ2-1 . TRBD1 TRBV5-6 TGTGCCAGCAGTTTTACCGGGACAGGGGGTATTGTTGAGCAGTTCTTC CASSFTGTGGIVEQFF
TRBJ2-2 . TRBD1 TRBV4-3 TGCGCCAGCAGCCTTGACAGGGGAAACACCGGGGAGCTGTTTTTT CASSLDRGNTGELFF
TRBJ2-7 few TRBD1 TRBV2 TGTGCCAGCAGTCAACAGGGGAGAGGGGTCTACGAGCAGTACTTC CASSQQGRGVYEQYF
TRBJ1-5 . . TRBV7-8 TGTGCCAGCAGCTCTCAGGGGAATCAGCCCCAGCATTTT CASSSQGNQPQHF
TRBJ2-1 . . TRBV5-1 TGCGCCAGCAGCCCGGGCCGGACTTCTGAGCAGTTCTTC CASSPGRTSEQFF
TRBJ2-3 . . TRBV2 TGTGCCAGCAGTCTAGTTCGGGATACGCAGTATTTT CASSLVRDTQYF
TRBJ2-1 . . TRBV25-1 TGTGCCAGCAGTACCGACACCTACAATGAGCAGTTCTTC CASSTDTYNEQFF
TRBJ1-1 . . TRBV29-1 TGCAGCGTTGAGAAGGACATGAACACTGAAGCTTTCTTT CSVEKDMNTEAFF
TRBJ2-6 . TRBD1 TRBV25-1 TGTGCCAGCCCTGGGACAGCTAGCTCTGGGGCCAACGTCCTGACTTTC CASPGTASSGANVLTF
TRBJ1-2 . TRBD1 TRBV29-1 TGCAGCGTTGAGGAAAGACAGGGGTATGGCTACACCTTC CSVEERQGYGYTF
TRBJ1-2 . TRBD1 TRBV3-1/TRBV3-2 TGTGCCAGCAGCCGTACAACAGGGGGCAACTATGGCTACACCTTC CASSRTTGGNYGYTF
TRBJ1-4 . TRBD1 TRBV4-1 TGCGCCAGCAGCCAGACCGGGACAGGGGATGAAAAACTGTTTTTT CASSQTGTGDEKLFF
TRBJ1-4 once TRBD1 TRBV18 TGTGCCAGCTCACGGCTCGGGACAGGGGACGAAAAACTGTTTTTT CASSRLGTGDEKLFF
TRBJ1-1 once . TRBV11-2 TGTGCCAGCAGCTTGTCGGGGAACACTGAAGCTTTCTTT CASSLSGNTEAFF
TRBJ1-1 . TRBD1 TRBV7-2 TGTGCCAGCAGCTCCCAACCCCAGGGGGGCGCTGAAGCTTTCTTT CASSSQPQGGAEAFF
TRBJ2-5 . . TRBV6-5 TGTGCCAGCAGCGAGGACACAGTGTACCAAGAGACCCAGTACTTC CASSEDTVYQETQYF
TRBJ1-6 . TRBD1 TRBV5-4 TGTGCCAGCAGCCGAGGGGGCTACTCACCCCTCCACTTT CASSRGGYSPLHF
TRBJ1-5 . . TRBV7-2 TGTGCCAGCAGCTTAGCTACAGGGTCTGGGTATAGCAATCAGCCCCAGCATTTT CASSLATGSGYSNQPQHF
TRBJ1-6 . . TRBV6-5 TGTGCCAGCAAGAGCCTAACTAATTCACCCCTCCACTTT CASKSLTNSPLHF